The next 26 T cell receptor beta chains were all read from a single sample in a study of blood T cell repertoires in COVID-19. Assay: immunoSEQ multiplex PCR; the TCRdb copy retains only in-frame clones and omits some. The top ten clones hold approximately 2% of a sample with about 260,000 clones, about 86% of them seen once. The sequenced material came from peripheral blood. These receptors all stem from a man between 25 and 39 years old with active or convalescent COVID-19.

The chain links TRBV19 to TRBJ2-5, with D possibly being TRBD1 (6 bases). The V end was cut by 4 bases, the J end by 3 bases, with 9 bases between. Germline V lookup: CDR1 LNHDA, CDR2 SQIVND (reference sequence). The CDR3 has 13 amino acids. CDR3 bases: TGTGCCAGTAGTAAACAGGGAAAAGAGACCCAGTACTTC. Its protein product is CASSKQGKETQYF.

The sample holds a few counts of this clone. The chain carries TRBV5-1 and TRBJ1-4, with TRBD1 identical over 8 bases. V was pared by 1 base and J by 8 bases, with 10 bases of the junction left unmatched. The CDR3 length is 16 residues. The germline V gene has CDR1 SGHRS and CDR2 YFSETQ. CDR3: CASSLSQTGGVEKLFF. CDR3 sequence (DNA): TGCGCCAGCAGCTTGTCGCAAACAGGGGGTGTCGAAAAACTGTTTTTT.

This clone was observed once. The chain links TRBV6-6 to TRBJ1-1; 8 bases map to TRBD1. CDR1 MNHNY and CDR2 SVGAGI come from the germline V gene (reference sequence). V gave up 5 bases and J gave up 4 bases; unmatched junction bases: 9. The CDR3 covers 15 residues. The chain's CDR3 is CASSNRQGQGTEAFF. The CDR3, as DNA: TGTGCCAGCAGTAACAGACAGGGGCAGGGCACTGAAGCTTTCTTT.

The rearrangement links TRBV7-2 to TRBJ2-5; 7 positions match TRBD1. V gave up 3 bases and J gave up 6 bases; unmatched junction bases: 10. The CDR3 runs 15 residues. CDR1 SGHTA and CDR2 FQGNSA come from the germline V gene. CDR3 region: CASSFSRGTPQTQYF. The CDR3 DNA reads TGTGCCAGCAGCTTCTCCAGGGGGACCCCACAGACCCAGTACTTC.

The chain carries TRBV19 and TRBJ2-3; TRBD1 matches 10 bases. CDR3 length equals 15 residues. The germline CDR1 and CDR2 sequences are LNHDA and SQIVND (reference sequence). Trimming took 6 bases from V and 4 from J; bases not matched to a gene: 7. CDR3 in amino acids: CASSAPGQGSDTQYF. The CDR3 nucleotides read TGTGCCAGTAGCGCACCGGGACAGGGGTCAGATACGCAGTATTTT.

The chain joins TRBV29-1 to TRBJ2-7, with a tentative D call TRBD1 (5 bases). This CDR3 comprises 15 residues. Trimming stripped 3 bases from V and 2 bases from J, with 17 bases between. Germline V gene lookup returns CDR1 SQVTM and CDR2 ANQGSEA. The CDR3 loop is CSVDLQVGRAYEQYF. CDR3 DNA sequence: TGCAGCGTTGACCTACAGGTCGGAAGGGCCTACGAGCAGTACTTC.

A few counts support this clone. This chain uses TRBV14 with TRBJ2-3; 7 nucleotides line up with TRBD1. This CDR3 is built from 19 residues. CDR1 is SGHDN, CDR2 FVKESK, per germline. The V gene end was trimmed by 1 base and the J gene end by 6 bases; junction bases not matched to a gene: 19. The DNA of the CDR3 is TGTGCCAGCAGCCAAGGGAGGACGCGACAGGGTATAAGGTGGGATACGCAGTATTTT. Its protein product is CASSQGRTRQGIRWDTQYF.

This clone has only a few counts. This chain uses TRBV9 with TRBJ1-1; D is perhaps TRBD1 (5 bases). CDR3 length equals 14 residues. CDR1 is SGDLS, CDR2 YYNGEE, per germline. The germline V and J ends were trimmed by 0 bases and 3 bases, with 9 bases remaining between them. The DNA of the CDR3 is TGTGCCAGCAGCGTAGAACAGGCAGACACTGAAGCTTTCTTT. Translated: CASSVEQADTEAFF.

The CDR3 nucleotides read TGTGCCAGTAGTATAGGCCCCTCAAATAGCGGGCCCTACAATGAGCAGTTCTTC. Its protein product is CASSIGPSNSGPYNEQFF. The chain links TRBV19 to TRBJ2-1; 7 nucleotides agree with TRBD2. There are 18 residues in the CDR3. The J segment lost 2 bases and the V segment lost 1 base, leaving 11 bases of the junction unmatched. Germline V lookup: CDR1 LNHDA, CDR2 SQIVND (reference sequence).

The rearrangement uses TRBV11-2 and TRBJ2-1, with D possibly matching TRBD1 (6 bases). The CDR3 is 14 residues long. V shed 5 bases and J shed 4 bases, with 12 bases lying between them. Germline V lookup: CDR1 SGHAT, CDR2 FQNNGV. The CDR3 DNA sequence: TGTGCCAGCAGCCCCTTACAGGGATACAATGAGCAGTTCTTC. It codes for CASSPLQGYNEQFF.

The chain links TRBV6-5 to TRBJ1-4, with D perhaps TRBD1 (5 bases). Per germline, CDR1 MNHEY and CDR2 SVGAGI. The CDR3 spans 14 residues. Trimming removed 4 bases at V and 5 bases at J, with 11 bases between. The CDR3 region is CASSWRGSNEKLFF. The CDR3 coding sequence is TGTGCCAGCAGTTGGAGGGGTTCGAATGAAAAACTGTTTTTT.

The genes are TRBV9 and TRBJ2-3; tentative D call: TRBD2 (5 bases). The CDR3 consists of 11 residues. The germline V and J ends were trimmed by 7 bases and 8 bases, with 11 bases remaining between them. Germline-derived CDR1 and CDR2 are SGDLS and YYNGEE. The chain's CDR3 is CASGTGSTQYF. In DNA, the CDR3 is TGTGCCAGCGGCACGGGAAGTACGCAGTATTTT.

This chain's CDR3 is CASSAKRQGLSTDTQYF. The DNA for the CDR3 is TGCGCCAGCAGCGCCAAAAGACAGGGCCTTAGCACAGATACGCAGTATTTT. V usage is TRBV5-1 and J usage is TRBJ2-3; 7 bases map to TRBD1. The CDR3 spans 17 residues. Germline V gene data show CDR1 as SGHRS and CDR2 as YFSETQ. V lost 4 bases, J lost 0 bases, and 11 bases stayed unmatched.

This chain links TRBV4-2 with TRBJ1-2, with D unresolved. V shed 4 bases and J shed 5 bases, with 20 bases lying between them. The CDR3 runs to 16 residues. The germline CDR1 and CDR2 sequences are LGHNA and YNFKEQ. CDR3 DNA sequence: TGTGCCAGCAGCCGCGCGAGGGAGCGAAGCACTTATGGCTACACCTTC. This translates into CASSRARERSTYGYTF.

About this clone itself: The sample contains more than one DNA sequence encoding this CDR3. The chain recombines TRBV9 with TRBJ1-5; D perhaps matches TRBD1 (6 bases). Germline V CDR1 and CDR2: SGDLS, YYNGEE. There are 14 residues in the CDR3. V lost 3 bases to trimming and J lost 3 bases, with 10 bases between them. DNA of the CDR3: TGTGCCAGCAGCGCCGGACAGACCAATCAGCCCCAGCATTTT. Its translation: CASSAGQTNQPQHF.

The CDR3 reads CASSRGPRVVEKLFF. In DNA form, the CDR3 reads TGCGCCAGCAGCCGTGGTCCGAGGGTCGTTGAAAAACTGTTTTTT. The chain recombines TRBV4-1 with TRBJ1-4; the D is unclear. Trimming removed 4 bases from V and 7 bases from J, with 16 bases in between. The CDR3 is made up of 15 amino acids. Germline CDR1 reads MGHRA; CDR2 reads YSYEKL.

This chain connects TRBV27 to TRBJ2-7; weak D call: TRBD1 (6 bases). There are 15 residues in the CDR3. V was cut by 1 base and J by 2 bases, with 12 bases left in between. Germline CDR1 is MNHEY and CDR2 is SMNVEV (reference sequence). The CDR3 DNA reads TGTGCCAGCAGTTTATATCCGACAGGTCCCTACGAGCAGTACTTC. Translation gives CASSLYPTGPYEQYF.

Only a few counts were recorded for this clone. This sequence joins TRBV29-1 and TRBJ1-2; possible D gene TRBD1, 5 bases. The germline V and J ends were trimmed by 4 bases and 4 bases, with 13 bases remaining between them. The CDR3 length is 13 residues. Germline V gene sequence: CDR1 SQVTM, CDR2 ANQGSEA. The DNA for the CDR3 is TGCAGCGTTGGAACCCAGGGTTCCTATGGCTACACCTTC. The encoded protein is CSVGTQGSYGYTF.

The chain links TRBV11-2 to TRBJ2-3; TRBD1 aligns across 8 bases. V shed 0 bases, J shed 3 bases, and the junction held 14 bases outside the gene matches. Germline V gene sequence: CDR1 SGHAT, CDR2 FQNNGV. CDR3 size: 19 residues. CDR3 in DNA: TGTGCCAGCAGCTTAGACACTTTCTTGACGGACAGGGCGACAGATACGCAGTATTTT. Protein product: CASSLDTFLTDRATDTQYF.

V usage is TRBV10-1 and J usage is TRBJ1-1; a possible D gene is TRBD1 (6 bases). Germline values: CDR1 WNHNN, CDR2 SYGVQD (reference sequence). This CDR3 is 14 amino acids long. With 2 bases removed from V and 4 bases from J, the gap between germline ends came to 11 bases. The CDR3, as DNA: TGCGCCAGCAGTGAGCACGGGGGGCCCACTGAAGCTTTCTTT. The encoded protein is CASSEHGGPTEAFF.

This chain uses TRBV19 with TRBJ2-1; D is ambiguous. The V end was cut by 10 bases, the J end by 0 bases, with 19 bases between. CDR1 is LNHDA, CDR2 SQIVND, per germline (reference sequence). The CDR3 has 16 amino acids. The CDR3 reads CATFSSETSSYNEQFF. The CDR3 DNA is TGTGCCACCTTCTCTTCGGAGACCTCCTCCTACAATGAGCAGTTCTTC. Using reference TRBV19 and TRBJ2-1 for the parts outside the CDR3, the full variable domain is DGGITQSPKYLFRKEGQNVTLSCEQNLNHDAMYWYRQDPGQGLRLIYYSQIVNDFQKGDIAEGYSVSREKKESFPLTVTSAQKNPTAFYLCATFSSETSSYNEQFFGPGTRLTVL.

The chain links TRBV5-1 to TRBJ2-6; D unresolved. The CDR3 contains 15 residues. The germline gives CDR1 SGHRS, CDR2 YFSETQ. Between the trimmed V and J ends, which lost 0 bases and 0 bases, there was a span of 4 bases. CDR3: CASSLDYSGANVLTF. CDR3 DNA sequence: TGCGCCAGCAGCTTGGACTACTCTGGGGCCAACGTCCTGACTTTC. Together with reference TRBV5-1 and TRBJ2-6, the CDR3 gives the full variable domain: KAGVTQTPRYLIKTRGQQVTLSCSPISGHRSVSWYQQTPGQGLQFLFEYFSETQRNKGNFPGRFSGRQFSNSRSEMNVSTLELGDSALYLCASSLDYSGANVLTFGAGSRLTVL.

CDR3 loop: CASSLTGFRDGYTF. The CDR3 bases are TGTGCCAGCAGCCTGACAGGGTTTCGAGATGGCTACACCTTC. This chain joins TRBV5-8 and TRBJ1-2; 7 nucleotides align to TRBD1. V lost 4 bases, J lost 6 bases, and 9 bases stayed unmatched. The CDR3 runs 14 residues. Germline V gives CDR1 SGHTS, CDR2 YDEGEE.

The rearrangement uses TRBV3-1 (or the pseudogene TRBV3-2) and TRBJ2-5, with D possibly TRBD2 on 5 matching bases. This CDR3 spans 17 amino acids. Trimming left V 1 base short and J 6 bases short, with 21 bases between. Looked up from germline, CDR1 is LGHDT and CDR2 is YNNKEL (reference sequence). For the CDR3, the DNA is TGTGCCAGCAGCCAAGGCTTTCTGGAACTAGTCCCACAGACCCAGTACTTC. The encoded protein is CASSQGFLELVPQTQYF.

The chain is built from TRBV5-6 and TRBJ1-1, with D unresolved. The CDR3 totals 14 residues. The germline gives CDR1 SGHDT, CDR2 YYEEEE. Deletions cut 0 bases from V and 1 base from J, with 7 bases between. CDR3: CASSLGFRNTEAFF. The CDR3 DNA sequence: TGTGCCAGCAGCTTGGGGTTCAGGAACACTGAAGCTTTCTTT.

As DNA, the CDR3 is TGTGCCAGCTCACCACGACTAGCGGGGGGGAACACAGATACGCAGTATTTT. This gives the protein CASSPRLAGGNTDTQYF. V and J are TRBV18 and TRBJ2-3; 14 nucleotides match TRBD2. The CDR3 has 17 residues. Losses at the gene ends were 1 base for V and 2 bases for J; bases not matched to a gene: 2. Germline assignment: CDR1 KGHSH and CDR2 LQKENI.